The rows below give T cell receptor beta chains drawn from one sample of a study of blood T cells in healthy people across ages. TCRdb passed the 5' RACE reads through MiXCR, listing each CDR3 protein once. The sample lists 700,000 or so distinct CDR3 sequences, 20% to 25% occurring once. Sequenced sample: blood. The receptor source for this set is a man aged 65 to 85 in good health. Each CDR3 is given with its conserved first and last residue. The D gene is left open where the match is weak. Not every row has a clone size; where given, it reads once, few, many or a size class.

size: .; V: TRBV19; J: TRBJ2-4; D: TRBD2; CDR3: CASSKRGPDQTSRNIQYF; DNA: TGTGCCAGTAGTAAGCGGGGGCCGGACCAAACATCCCGAAACATTCAGTACTTC
size: few; V: TRBV20-1; J: TRBJ2-3; D: .; CDR3: CSAGNTDTQYF; DNA: TGCAGCGCAGGAAACACAGATACGCAGTATTTT
size: few; V: TRBV11-2; J: TRBJ2-5; D: .; CDR3: CASSLDQSVGETQYF; DNA: TGTGCCAGCAGCTTAGATCAGTCAGTGGGGGAGACCCAGTACTTC
size: few; V: TRBV9; J: TRBJ1-1; D: .; CDR3: CASSAGAMNTEAFF; DNA: TGTGCCAGCAGCGCGGGAGCGATGAACACTGAAGCTTTCTTT
size: .; V: TRBV6-1; J: TRBJ1-2; D: .; CDR3: CASSEGWGGAYGYTF; DNA: TGTGCCAGCAGTGAAGGCTGGGGGGGCGCGTATGGCTACACCTTC
size: .; V: TRBV3-1; J: TRBJ2-5; D: .; CDR3: CASSPPASAGGESQYF; DNA: TGTGCCAGCAGCCCCCCGGCTAGCGCGGGTGGAGAGTCCCAGTACTTC
size: few; V: TRBV6-2/TRBV6-3; J: TRBJ1-5; D: .; CDR3: CASSSLADSNQPQHF; DNA: TGTGCCAGCAGTTCCTTGGCCGACAGCAATCAGCCCCAGCATTTT
size: few; V: TRBV7-9; J: TRBJ1-4; D: TRBD1; CDR3: CASRPAGDSNEKLFF; DNA: TGTGCCAGCAGGCCCGCCGGGGACAGTAATGAAAAACTGTTTTTT
size: few; V: TRBV14; J: TRBJ2-1; D: .; CDR3: CASSQGFGQDSYNEQFF; DNA: TGTGCCAGCAGCCAAGGGTTCGGGCAGGATTCCTACAATGAGCAGTTCTTC
size: few; V: TRBV3-1; J: TRBJ2-5; D: .; CDR3: CASRWSQGTQYF; DNA: TGTGCCAGCAGATGGTCCCAGGGGACCCAGTACTTC
size: many; V: TRBV7-2; J: TRBJ2-7; D: TRBD2; CDR3: CASSLLRGGALEQYF; DNA: TGTGCCAGCAGCTTACTGCGCGGGGGAGCGCTTGAGCAGTACTTC
size: .; V: TRBV9; J: TRBJ2-5; D: .; CDR3: CASSAAGFQETQYF; DNA: TGTGCCAGCAGCGCAGCAGGGTTCCAAGAGACCCAGTACTTC
size: few; V: TRBV18; J: TRBJ1-2; D: TRBD1; CDR3: CASSPSGTGKGYTF; DNA: TGTGCCAGCTCACCGTCCGGGACAGGGAAGGGCTACACCTTC
size: few; V: TRBV6-2/TRBV6-3; J: TRBJ2-2; D: TRBD2; CDR3: CASSKAGVTGELFF; DNA: TGTGCCAGCAGTAAGGCGGGGGTTACCGGGGAGCTGTTTTTT
size: .; V: TRBV5-4; J: TRBJ1-5; D: .; CDR3: CASSWGGPSSNQPQHF; DNA: TGTGCCAGCAGCTGGGGTGGGCCTTCTAGCAATCAGCCCCAGCATTTT
size: .; V: TRBV12-3/TRBV12-4; J: TRBJ1-2; D: .; CDR3: CASRSSSRAGPYGYTF; DNA: TGTGCCAGCAGGTCCTCCTCCCGGGCCGGACCTTATGGCTACACCTTC
size: many; V: TRBV3-1; J: TRBJ1-1; D: .; CDR3: CASSRRNTEAFF; DNA: TGTGCCAGCAGCCGACGGAACACTGAAGCTTTCTTT
size: few; V: TRBV12-3/TRBV12-4; J: TRBJ2-1; D: .; CDR3: CASSPSPGGRGYNEQFF; DNA: TGTGCCAGCAGTCCATCCCCAGGGGGGCGGGGGTACAATGAGCAGTTCTTC
size: few; V: TRBV5-1; J: TRBJ1-4; D: .; CDR3: CASSLPEGVTNEKLFF; DNA: TGCGCCAGCAGCTTGCCGGAAGGGGTAACTAATGAAAAACTGTTTTTT
size: many; V: TRBV5-1; J: TRBJ2-5; D: .; CDR3: CASSFSAQETQYF; DNA: TGCGCCAGCAGCTTTTCAGCACAAGAGACCCAGTACTTC
size: few; V: TRBV20-1; J: TRBJ1-1; D: .; CDR3: CSARTGVTEAFF; DNA: TGCAGTGCTAGGACGGGGGTCACTGAAGCTTTCTTT
size: .; V: TRBV12-3/TRBV12-4; J: TRBJ2-1; D: .; CDR3: CASSAGTPSSYNEQFF; DNA: TGTGCCAGCAGCGCCGGGACCCCTAGCTCCTACAATGAGCAGTTCTTC
size: .; V: TRBV20-1; J: TRBJ2-1; D: TRBD2; CDR3: CSATRGLGYNEQFF; DNA: TGCAGTGCAACCAGAGGACTAGGGTACAATGAGCAGTTCTTC
size: .; V: TRBV4-3; J: TRBJ2-1; D: TRBD2; CDR3: CASSQEPSGFYNEQFF; DNA: TGCGCCAGCAGCCAAGAGCCTAGCGGGTTCTACAATGAGCAGTTCTTC
size: few; V: TRBV28; J: TRBJ2-1; D: .; CDR3: CASSWRNEQFF; DNA: TGTGCCAGCAGTTGGAGGAATGAGCAGTTCTTC
size: few; V: TRBV24-1; J: TRBJ2-1; D: .; CDR3: CATSDGSGMTSYNEQFF; DNA: TGTGCCACCAGTGATGGTTCGGGGATGACGTCCTACAATGAGCAGTTCTTC
size: .; V: TRBV20-1; J: TRBJ2-1; D: .; CDR3: CSARDLEAVHYEQYF; DNA: TGCAGTGCTAGAGATCTCGAAGCAGTTCACTACGAGCAATACTTC
size: few; V: TRBV7-9; J: TRBJ1-2; D: TRBD1; CDR3: CAIDRGGGYTF; DNA: TGTGCCATCGACAGGGGGGGAGGCTACACCTTC
size: .; V: TRBV20-1; J: TRBJ2-1; D: .; CDR3: CSAKGGGPYNEQFF; DNA: TGCAGTGCAAAGGGGGGAGGTCCCTACAATGAGCAGTTCTTC
size: .; V: TRBV12-3/TRBV12-4; J: TRBJ2-6; D: .; CDR3: CASSFMISGANVLTF; DNA: TGTGCCAGCAGCTTTATGATCTCTGGGGCCAACGTCCTGACTTTC
size: few; V: TRBV6-5; J: TRBJ1-2; D: .; CDR3: CASSYGPRGYGYTF; DNA: TGTGCCAGCAGTTACGGACCGAGGGGCTATGGCTACACCTTC
size: few; V: TRBV20-1; J: TRBJ2-1; D: .; CDR3: CSASDSLDSYNEQFF; DNA: TGCAGTGCTAGCGACAGCCTGGACTCCTACAATGAGCAGTTCTTC
size: .; V: TRBV6-5; J: TRBJ2-1; D: .; CDR3: CASSYSRRVGNEQFF; DNA: TGTGCCAGCAGTTACTCCCGTAGGGTGGGGAATGAGCAGTTCTTC
size: .; V: TRBV7-2; J: TRBJ2-5; D: .; CDR3: CASSARYQETQYF; DNA: TGTGCCAGCAGCGCCAGGTACCAAGAGACCCAGTACTTC
size: .; V: TRBV20-1; J: TRBJ1-4; D: .; CDR3: CSARVTSSNEKLFF; DNA: TGCAGTGCTAGAGTAACGAGTAGCAATGAAAAACTGTTTTTT
size: few; V: TRBV5-1; J: TRBJ1-4; D: .; CDR3: CASSLAGNQEKLFF; DNA: TGCGCCAGCAGCTTGGCCGGGAATCAGGAAAAACTGTTTTTT
size: few; V: TRBV19; J: TRBJ2-6; D: .; CDR3: CASRSPTLSGANVLTF; DNA: TGTGCCAGTAGATCCCCTACTCTCTCTGGGGCCAACGTCCTGACTTTC
size: .; V: TRBV29-1; J: TRBJ1-4; D: .; CDR3: CSVGQTNEKLFF; DNA: TGCAGCGTTGGCCAGACTAATGAAAAACTGTTTTTT
size: .; V: TRBV5-1; J: TRBJ1-1; D: .; CDR3: CASSPDGVRGTEAFF; DNA: TGCGCCAGCAGCCCGGACGGGGTTAGAGGCACTGAAGCTTTCTTT
size: .; V: TRBV2; J: TRBJ2-5; D: TRBD2; CDR3: CASHTQERGIGETQYF; DNA: TGTGCCAGCCATACCCAGGAGCGGGGTATAGGAGAGACCCAGTACTTC
size: many; V: TRBV6-5; J: TRBJ1-4; D: .; CDR3: CASSYSMYGNEKLFF; DNA: TGTGCCAGCAGTTACTCGATGTACGGGAATGAAAAACTGTTTTTT
size: .; V: TRBV10-3; J: TRBJ2-5; D: .; CDR3: CAISSDTSETQYF; DNA: TGTGCCATCAGTTCGGACACATCGGAGACCCAGTACTTC
size: few; V: TRBV6-2/TRBV6-3; J: TRBJ1-1; D: TRBD1; CDR3: CASSDRVTEAFF; DNA: TGTGCCAGCAGTGACAGGGTCACTGAAGCTTTCTTT
size: few; V: TRBV6-6; J: TRBJ1-1; D: .; CDR3: CASSPGWGSMNTEAFF; DNA: TGTGCCAGCAGTCCCGGGTGGGGCAGTATGAACACTGAAGCTTTCTTT
size: .; V: TRBV12-3/TRBV12-4; J: TRBJ1-4; D: .; CDR3: CASRKQGGVATNEKLFF; DNA: TGTGCCAGCAGAAAACAGGGCGGAGTTGCAACTAATGAAAAACTGTTTTTT
size: .; V: TRBV2; J: TRBJ2-5; D: .; CDR3: CASSENRETQYF; DNA: TGTGCCAGCAGTGAAAACCGGGAGACCCAGTACTTC
size: .; V: TRBV10-3; J: TRBJ1-2; D: .; CDR3: CAITPGGGNYGYTF; DNA: TGTGCCATCACCCCGGGAGGGGGGAACTATGGCTACACCTTC
size: many; V: TRBV29-1; J: TRBJ2-7; D: .; CDR3: CSVAGLGEQYF; DNA: TGCAGCGTTGCGGGACTGGGAGAGCAGTACTTC
size: once; V: TRBV28; J: TRBJ2-7; D: .; CDR3: CASSHCEQYF; DNA: TGTGCCAGCAGTCACTGCGAGCAGTACTTC
size: few; V: TRBV12-3/TRBV12-4; J: TRBJ1-1; D: TRBD1; CDR3: CASNLGGQGNTEAFF; DNA: TGTGCCAGCAATTTAGGGGGACAGGGAAACACTGAAGCTTTCTTT
size: .; V: TRBV30; J: TRBJ2-1; D: TRBD2; CDR3: CAWSGEREGPYNEQFF; DNA: TGTGCCTGGAGTGGGGAGCGGGAGGGCCCCTACAATGAGCAGTTCTTC
size: .; V: TRBV15; J: TRBJ1-1; D: TRBD1; CDR3: CATSRQGGPASAEAFF; DNA: TGTGCCACCAGCAGACAGGGGGGCCCGGCTAGTGCTGAAGCTTTCTTT
size: few; V: TRBV5-6; J: TRBJ1-5; D: TRBD1; CDR3: CASSGTGGRSNQPQHF; DNA: TGTGCCAGCAGCGGGACAGGGGGCAGGAGCAATCAGCCCCAGCATTTT
size: few; V: TRBV2; J: TRBJ1-4; D: .; CDR3: CASTPEAGSEKLFF; DNA: TGTGCCAGTACCCCCGAGGCGGGGAGTGAAAAACTGTTTTTT
size: many; V: TRBV7-2; J: TRBJ2-1; D: TRBD1; CDR3: CASSSTGTAYNEQFF; DNA: TGTGCCAGCAGCTCCACCGGGACAGCCTACAATGAGCAGTTCTTC
size: .; V: TRBV4-2; J: TRBJ2-3; D: .; CDR3: CASSQYVGIESTDTQYF; DNA: TGTGCCAGCAGCCAATATGTCGGGATCGAGAGCACAGATACGCAGTATTTT
size: few; V: TRBV19; J: TRBJ1-1; D: .; CDR3: CASMSTETNTEAFF; DNA: TGTGCCAGTATGTCGACAGAGACGAACACTGAAGCTTTCTTT
size: .; V: TRBV10-3; J: TRBJ2-5; D: .; CDR3: CAISESVTQETQYF; DNA: TGTGCCATCAGTGAGTCGGTGACTCAAGAGACCCAGTACTTC
size: .; V: TRBV12-3/TRBV12-4; J: TRBJ2-5; D: .; CDR3: CASSGGEEFF; DNA: TGTGCCAGCAGTGGCGGTGAGGAGTTCTTC
size: .; V: TRBV4-1; J: TRBJ1-6; D: .; CDR3: CASSQDFGRGRAGNSPLHF; DNA: TGCGCCAGCAGCCAAGATTTCGGACGGGGACGGGCTGGTAATTCACCCCTCCACTTT